This T cell receptor beta chain was found in a study of blood T cells in healthy people across ages. Study results and caveats: Across samples, TCR beta diversity tracked strongly with naive T cell percentage.

In regard to this clonotype: Its antigen is unknown.

With a J-beta primer mix and a sample-barcoded 5' primer, a second PCR ran about 6 to 11 cycles. TCRdb redid the calling of the 5' RACE reads with MiXCR, one entry per CDR3 protein. Found here are 920,000 or so distinct CDR3 sequences, under 55% of them singletons; the top ten hold approximately 20%. Germline CDR1 MNHEY, CDR2 SVGEGT. V lost 6 bases and J 1 base, leaving 10 bases between the germline ends. This CDR3 has 14 residues. Total RNA was isolated from each sample in quantities of at least 5 micrograms. V usage is TRBV6-2 or TRBV6-3 and J usage is TRBJ2-1; unclear D gene. This TCR came from a woman aged 55-70 years in good health. Sequencing was carried out using blood. The CDR3 DNA is TGTGCCAGCAGCAATCTTCCTTCCTACAATGAGCAGTTCTTC. Translation: CASSNLPSYNEQFF.